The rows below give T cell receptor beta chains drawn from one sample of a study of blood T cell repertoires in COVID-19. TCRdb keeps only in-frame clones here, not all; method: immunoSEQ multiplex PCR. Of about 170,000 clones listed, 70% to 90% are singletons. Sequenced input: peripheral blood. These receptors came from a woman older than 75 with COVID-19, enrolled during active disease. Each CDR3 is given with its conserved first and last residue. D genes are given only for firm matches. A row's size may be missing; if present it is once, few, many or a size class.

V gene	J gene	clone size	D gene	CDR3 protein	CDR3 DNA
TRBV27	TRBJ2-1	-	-	CASSGGTIPHNEQFF	TGTGCCAGCAGTGGCGGGACCATACCCCACAATGAGCAGTTCTTC
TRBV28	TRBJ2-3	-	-	CASSSSIQGDTQYF	TGTGCCAGCAGTTCCTCCATTCAGGGCGATACGCAGTATTTT
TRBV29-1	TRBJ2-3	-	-	CSVEGTTDTQYF	TGCAGCGTTGAGGGCACCACAGATACGCAGTATTTT
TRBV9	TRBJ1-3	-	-	CASSVEGRGGSAGNTIYF	TGTGCCAGCAGCGTAGAAGGAAGAGGAGGGTCAGCTGGAAACACCATATATTTT
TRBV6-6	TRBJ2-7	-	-	CASSYSGFLGEYF	TGTGCCAGCAGTTACTCGGGCTTCCTGGGAGAGTACTTC
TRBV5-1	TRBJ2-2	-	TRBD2	CASSLAGASGSSGELFF	TGCGCCAGCAGCTTGGCTGGGGCTAGCGGGAGCTCCGGGGAGCTGTTTTTT
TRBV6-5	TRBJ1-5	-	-	CASRTGQAQHF	TGTGCCAGCAGAACAGGGCAGGCCCAGCATTTT
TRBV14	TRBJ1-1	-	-	CASSQATRGTEAFF	TGTGCCAGCAGCCAAGCGACAAGGGGAACTGAAGCTTTCTTT
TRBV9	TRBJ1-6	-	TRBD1	CASSVGGTGGYHSPLHF	TGTGCCAGCAGCGTAGGCGGGACAGGGGGCTATCATTCACCCCTCCACTTT
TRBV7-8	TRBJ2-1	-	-	CASTGGRLINEQFF	TGTGCCAGCACCGGGGGACGCCTGATCAATGAGCAGTTCTTC
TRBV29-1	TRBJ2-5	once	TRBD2	CSVDRGDTQYF	TGCAGCGTCGACCGGGGGGACACCCAGTACTTC
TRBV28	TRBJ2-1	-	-	CASQGWSEQFF	TGTGCCAGCCAGGGGTGGAGTGAGCAGTTCTTC
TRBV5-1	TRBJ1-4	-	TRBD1	CASSQDRGTEKLFF	TGCGCCAGCAGCCAGGACAGGGGGACGGAAAAACTGTTTTTT
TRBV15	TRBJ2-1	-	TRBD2	CATSSPTSGKQQFF	TGTGCCACCAGCAGCCCGACTAGCGGGAAGCAGCAGTTCTTC
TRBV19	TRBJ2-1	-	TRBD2	CASSIGTSGYNEQFF	TGTGCCAGTAGTATCGGGACTAGCGGCTACAATGAGCAGTTCTTC
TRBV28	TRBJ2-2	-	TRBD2	CASSLHSGTYTGELFF	TGTGCCAGCAGTTTGCATAGCGGGACTTACACCGGGGAGCTGTTTTTT
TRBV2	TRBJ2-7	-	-	CASSYRVEQYF	TGTGCCAGCAGTTACAGAGTCGAGCAGTACTTC
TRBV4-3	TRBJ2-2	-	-	CASSQESGASFGGELFF	TGCGCCAGCAGCCAAGAGTCAGGGGCGTCATTTGGCGGGGAGCTGTTTTTT
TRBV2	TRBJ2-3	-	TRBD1	CASRGDSRTSTDTQYF	TGTGCCAGCAGGGGGGACAGCCGGACCAGCACAGATACGCAGTATTTT
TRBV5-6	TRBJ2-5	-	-	CASSLKRQYFETQYF	TGTGCCAGCAGCTTGAAGCGGCAGTATTTTGAGACCCAGTACTTC
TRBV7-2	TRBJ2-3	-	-	CASSRRTADTQYF	TGTGCCAGCAGCCGCCGGACAGCAGATACGCAGTATTTT
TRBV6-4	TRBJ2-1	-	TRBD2	CASSETGREENEQFF	TGTGCCAGCAGTGAAACGGGGCGGGAGGAAAATGAGCAGTTCTTC
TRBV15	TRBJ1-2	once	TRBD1	CATSSADRGFYGYTF	TGTGCCACCAGCAGCGCGGACAGGGGGTTTTATGGCTACACCTTC
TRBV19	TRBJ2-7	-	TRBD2	CASSATGTISSEQYF	TGTGCCAGTAGTGCTACCGGGACTATCTCCTCCGAGCAGTACTTC